This TCR beta chain was obtained from a study of regulatory T cells in long-lasting Graves disease. The time point was: persistent/refractory GD, antithyroid drugs over 5 years with positive TRAb. The TCR library was made from RNA that had been extracted from PBMCs in TRIzol. Study-wide results and caveats: The study found TRBV28, TRBJ1-2 and TRBJ2-5 favored in persistent disease. Persistent Graves' patients had lower TCR diversity than newly diagnosed ones.

The CDR3 loop spans 19 amino acids. The germline gives CDR1 WSHSY, CDR2 SAAADI. Trimming pared 0 bases from V and 3 bases from J, leaving 24 bases between. Construction of TCR beta libraries relied on iRepertoire HTBI primers and on Arm-PCR targeting CDR3 regions. TCRdb ran MiXCR on the multiplex PCR reads and lists one entry per CDR3 protein. The data show 430,000 or so distinct CDR3 sequences, with over 20% seen just once and roughly 13% held by the top ten. A word on this clonotype: Its antigen is currently unknown.

The sample here was peripheral blood mononuclear cells (PBMCs), taken when the disease was refractory, from a patient treated with antithyroid drugs. J is TRBJ2-7 and V is TRBV10-2; D is perhaps TRBD2 (5 bases). The TCR comes from a female donor with Graves disease. CDR3 nucleotide sequence: TGCGCCAGCAGTGAGTCGGGATACCTAATCAGCGGTGATGGCTACGAGCAGTACTTC. Translating gives CASSESGYLISGDGYEQYF.